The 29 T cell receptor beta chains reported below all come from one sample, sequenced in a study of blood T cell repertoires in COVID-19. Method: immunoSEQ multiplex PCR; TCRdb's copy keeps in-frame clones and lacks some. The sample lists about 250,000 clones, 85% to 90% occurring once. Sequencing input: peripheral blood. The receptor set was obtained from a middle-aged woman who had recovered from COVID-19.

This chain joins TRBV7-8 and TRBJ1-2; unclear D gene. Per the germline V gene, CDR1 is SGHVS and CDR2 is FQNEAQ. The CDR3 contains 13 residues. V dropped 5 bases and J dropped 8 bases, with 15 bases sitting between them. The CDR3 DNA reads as TGTGCCAGCAGCCTCCCACTCGGCAGGGGCTACACCTTC. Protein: CASSLPLGRGYTF.

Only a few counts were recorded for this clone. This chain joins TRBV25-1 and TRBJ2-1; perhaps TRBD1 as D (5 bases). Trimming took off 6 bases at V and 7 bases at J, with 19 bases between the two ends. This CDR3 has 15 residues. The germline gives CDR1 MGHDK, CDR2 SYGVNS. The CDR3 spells CASRQGIGLGNEQFF. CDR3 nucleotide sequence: TGTGCCAGCAGGCAGGGTATAGGGTTAGGGAATGAGCAGTTCTTC. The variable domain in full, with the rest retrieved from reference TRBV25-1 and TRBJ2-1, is EADIYQTPRYLVIGTGKKITLECSQTMGHDKMYWYQQDPGMELHLIHYSYGVNSTEKGDLSSESTVSRIRTEHFPLTLESARPSHTSQYLCASRQGIGLGNEQFFGPGTRLTVL.

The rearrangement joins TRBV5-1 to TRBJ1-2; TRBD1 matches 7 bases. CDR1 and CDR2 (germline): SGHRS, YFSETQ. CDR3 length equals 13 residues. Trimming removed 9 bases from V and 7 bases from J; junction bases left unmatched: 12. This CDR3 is CAIPTGSGGGYTF. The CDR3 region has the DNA TGCGCCATCCCGACAGGGTCAGGGGGTGGCTACACCTTC.

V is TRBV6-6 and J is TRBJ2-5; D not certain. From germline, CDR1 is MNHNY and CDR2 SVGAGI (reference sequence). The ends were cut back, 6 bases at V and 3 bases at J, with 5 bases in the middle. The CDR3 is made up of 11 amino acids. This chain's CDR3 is CASSPKETQYF. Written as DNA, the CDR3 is TGTGCCAGCAGCCCCAAAGAGACCCAGTACTTC.

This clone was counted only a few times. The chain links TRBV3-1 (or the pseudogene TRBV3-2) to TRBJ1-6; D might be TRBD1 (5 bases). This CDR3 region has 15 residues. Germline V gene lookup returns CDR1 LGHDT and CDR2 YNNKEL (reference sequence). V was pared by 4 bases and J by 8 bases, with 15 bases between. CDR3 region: CASSRFQGFDSPLHF. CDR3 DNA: TGTGCCAGCAGCCGGTTTCAGGGCTTTGATTCACCCCTCCACTTT.

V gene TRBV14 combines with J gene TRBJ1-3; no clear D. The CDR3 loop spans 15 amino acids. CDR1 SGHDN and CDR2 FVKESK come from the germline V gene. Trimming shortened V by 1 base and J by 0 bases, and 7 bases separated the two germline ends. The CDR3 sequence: CASSQVRSSGNTIYF. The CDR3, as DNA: TGTGCCAGCAGCCAAGTTCGGTCCTCTGGAAACACCATATATTTT.

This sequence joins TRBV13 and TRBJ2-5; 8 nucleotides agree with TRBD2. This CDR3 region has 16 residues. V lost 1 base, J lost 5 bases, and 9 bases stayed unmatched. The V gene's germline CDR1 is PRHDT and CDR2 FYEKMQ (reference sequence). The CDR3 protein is CASSLADSGGRETQYF. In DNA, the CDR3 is TGTGCCAGCAGCTTAGCAGACTCGGGGGGGCGGGAGACCCAGTACTTC.

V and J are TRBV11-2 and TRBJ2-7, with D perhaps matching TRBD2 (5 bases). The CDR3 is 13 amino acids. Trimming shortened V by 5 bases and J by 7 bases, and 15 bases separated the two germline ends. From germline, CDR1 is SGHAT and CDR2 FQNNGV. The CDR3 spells CASSGPGIWEQYV. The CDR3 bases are TGTGCCAGCAGCGGCCCGGGGATTTGGGAGCAGTACGTC.

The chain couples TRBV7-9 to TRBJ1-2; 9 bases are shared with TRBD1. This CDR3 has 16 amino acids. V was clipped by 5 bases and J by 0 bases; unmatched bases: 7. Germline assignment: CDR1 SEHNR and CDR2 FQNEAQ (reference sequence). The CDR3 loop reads CASSTYRGLANYGYTF. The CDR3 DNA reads TGTGCCAGCAGCACTTACAGGGGGCTCGCTAACTATGGCTACACCTTC. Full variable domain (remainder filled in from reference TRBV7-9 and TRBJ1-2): DTGVSQNPRHKITKRGQNVTFRCDPISEHNRLYWYRQTLGQGPEFLTYFQNEAQLEKSRLLSDRFSAERPKGSFSTLEIQRTEQGDSAMYLCASSTYRGLANYGYTFGSGTRLTVV.

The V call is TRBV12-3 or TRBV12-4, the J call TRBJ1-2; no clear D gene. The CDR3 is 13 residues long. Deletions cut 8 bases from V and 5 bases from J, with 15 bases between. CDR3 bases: TGTGCCAGCGGACGAGGCTGGAGGTATGGCTACACCTTC. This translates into CASGRGWRYGYTF.

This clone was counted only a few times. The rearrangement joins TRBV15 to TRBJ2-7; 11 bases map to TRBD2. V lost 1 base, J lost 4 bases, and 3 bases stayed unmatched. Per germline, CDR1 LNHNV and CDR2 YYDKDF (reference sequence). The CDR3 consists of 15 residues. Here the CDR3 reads CATSRVTSGGYEQYF. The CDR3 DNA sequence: TGTGCCACCAGCAGAGTAACTAGCGGGGGATACGAGCAGTACTTC.

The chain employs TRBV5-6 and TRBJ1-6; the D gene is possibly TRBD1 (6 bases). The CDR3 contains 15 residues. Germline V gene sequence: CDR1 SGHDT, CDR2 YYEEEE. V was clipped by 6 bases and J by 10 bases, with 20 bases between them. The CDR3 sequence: CASTQSTGINSPLHF. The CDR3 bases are TGTGCCAGCACCCAGAGCACAGGGATTAACTCACCCCTCCACTTT.

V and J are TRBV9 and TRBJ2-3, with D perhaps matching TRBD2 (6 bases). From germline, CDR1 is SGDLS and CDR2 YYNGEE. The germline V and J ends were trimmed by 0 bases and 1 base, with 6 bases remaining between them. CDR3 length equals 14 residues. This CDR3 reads CASSVASGTDTQYF. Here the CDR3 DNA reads TGTGCCAGCAGCGTAGCTAGCGGCACAGATACGCAGTATTTT.

DNA of the CDR3: TGTGCCAGCTCCCTCCAGGGTGCGGACAATCAGCCCCAGCATTTT. It is translated as CASSLQGADNQPQHF. The rearrangement links TRBV18 to TRBJ1-5; the D gene is possibly TRBD1 (5 bases). CDR1 is KGHSH, CDR2 LQKENI, per germline. The CDR3 is made up of 15 amino acids. Trimming left V 6 bases short and J 3 bases short, with 15 bases between.

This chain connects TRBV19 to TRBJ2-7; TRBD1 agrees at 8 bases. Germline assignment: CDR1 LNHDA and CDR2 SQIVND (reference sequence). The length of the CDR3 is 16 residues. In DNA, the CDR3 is TGTGCCAGTACAGGACAGGGATGTTTTCCCTCCGACGAGCAGTACGTC. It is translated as CASTGQGCFPSDEQYV.

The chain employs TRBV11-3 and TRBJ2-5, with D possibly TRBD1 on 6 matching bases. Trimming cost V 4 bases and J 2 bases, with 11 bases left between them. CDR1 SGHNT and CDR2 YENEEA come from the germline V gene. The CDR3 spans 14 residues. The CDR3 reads CASSSPTGQETQYF. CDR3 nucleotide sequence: TGTGCCAGCAGCTCGCCGACAGGACAAGAGACCCAGTACTTC.

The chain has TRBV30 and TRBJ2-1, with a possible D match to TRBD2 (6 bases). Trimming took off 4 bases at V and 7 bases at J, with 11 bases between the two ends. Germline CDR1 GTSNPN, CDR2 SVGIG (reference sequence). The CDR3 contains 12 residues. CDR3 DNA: TGTGCCTGGACCCGGACTACAAATGAGCAGTTCTTC. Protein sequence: CAWTRTTNEQFF.

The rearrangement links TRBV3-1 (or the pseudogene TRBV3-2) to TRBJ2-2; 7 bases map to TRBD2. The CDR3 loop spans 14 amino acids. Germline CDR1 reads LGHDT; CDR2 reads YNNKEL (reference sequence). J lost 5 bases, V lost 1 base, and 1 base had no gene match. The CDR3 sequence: CASSQGGGTGELFF. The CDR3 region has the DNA TGTGCCAGCAGCCAAGGCGGGGGAACCGGGGAGCTGTTTTTT.

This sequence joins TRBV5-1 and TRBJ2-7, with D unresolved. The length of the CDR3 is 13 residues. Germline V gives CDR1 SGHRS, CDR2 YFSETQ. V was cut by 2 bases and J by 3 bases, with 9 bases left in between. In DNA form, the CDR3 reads TGCGCCAGCAGCTTTGATCCAGGCTACGAGCAGTACGTC. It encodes CASSFDPGYEQYV.

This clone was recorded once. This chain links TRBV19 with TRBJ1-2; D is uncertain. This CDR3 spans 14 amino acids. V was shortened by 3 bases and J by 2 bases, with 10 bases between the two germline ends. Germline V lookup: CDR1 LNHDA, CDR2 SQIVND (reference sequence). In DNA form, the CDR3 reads TGTGCCAGTAGTATCGACATGTGGAACTATGGCTACACCTTC. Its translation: CASSIDMWNYGYTF.

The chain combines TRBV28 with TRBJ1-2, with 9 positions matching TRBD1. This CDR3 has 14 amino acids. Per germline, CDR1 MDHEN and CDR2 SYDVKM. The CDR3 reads CADRGSGTGSVYTF. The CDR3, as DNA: TGTGCTGATCGAGGGTCGGGGACAGGGAGTGTCTACACCTTC.

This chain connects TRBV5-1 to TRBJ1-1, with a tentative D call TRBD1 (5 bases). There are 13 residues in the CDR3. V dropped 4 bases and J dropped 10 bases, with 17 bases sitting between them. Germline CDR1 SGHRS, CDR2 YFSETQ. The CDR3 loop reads CASSAYIDGGAFF. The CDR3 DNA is TGCGCCAGCAGCGCCTATATAGACGGGGGAGCTTTCTTT. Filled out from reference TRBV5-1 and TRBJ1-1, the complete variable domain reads KAGVTQTPRYLIKTRGQQVTLSCSPISGHRSVSWYQQTPGQGLQFLFEYFSETQRNKGNFPGRFSGRQFSNSRSEMNVSTLELGDSALYLCASSAYIDGGAFFGQGTRLTVV.

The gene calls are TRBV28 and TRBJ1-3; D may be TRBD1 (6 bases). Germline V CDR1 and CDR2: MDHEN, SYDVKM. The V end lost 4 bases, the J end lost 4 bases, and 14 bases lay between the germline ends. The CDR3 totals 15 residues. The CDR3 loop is CASSSGADDGNTIYF. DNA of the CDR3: TGTGCCAGCAGTTCAGGGGCAGATGACGGAAACACCATATATTTT.

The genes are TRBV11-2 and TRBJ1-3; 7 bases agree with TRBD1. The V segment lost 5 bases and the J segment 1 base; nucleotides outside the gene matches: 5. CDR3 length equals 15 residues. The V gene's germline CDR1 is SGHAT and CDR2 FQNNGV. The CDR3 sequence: CASSRETGSGNTIYF. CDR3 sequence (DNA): TGTGCCAGCAGCAGAGAGACAGGGTCTGGAAACACCATATATTTT.

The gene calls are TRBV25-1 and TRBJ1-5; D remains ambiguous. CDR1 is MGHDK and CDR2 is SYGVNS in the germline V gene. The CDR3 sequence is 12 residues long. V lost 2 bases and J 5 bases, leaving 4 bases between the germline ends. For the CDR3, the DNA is TGTGCCAGCAGTGAACGGGATCAGCCCCAGCATTTT. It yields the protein CASSERDQPQHF. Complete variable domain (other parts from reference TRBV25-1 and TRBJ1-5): EADIYQTPRYLVIGTGKKITLECSQTMGHDKMYWYQQDPGMELHLIHYSYGVNSTEKGDLSSESTVSRIRTEHFPLTLESARPSHTSQYLCASSERDQPQHFGDGTRLSIL.

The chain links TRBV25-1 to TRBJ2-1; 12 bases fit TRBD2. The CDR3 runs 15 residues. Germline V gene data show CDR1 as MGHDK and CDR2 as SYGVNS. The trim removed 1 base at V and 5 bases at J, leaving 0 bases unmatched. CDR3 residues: CASSEWTSGNNEQFF. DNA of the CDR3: TGTGCCAGCAGTGAATGGACTAGCGGGAACAATGAGCAGTTCTTC. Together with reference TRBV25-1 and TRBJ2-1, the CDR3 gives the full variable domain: EADIYQTPRYLVIGTGKKITLECSQTMGHDKMYWYQQDPGMELHLIHYSYGVNSTEKGDLSSESTVSRIRTEHFPLTLESARPSHTSQYLCASSEWTSGNNEQFFGPGTRLTVL.

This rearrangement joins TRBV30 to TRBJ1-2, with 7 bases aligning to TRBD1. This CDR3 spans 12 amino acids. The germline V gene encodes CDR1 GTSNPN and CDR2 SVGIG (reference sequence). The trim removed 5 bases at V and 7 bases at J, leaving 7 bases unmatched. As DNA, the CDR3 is TGTGCCTGGGGCGACAGGGATCTTGGCTACACCTTC. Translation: CAWGDRDLGYTF. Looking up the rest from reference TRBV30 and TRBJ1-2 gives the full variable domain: SQTIHQWPATLVQPVGSPLSLECTVEGTSNPNLYWYRQAAGRGLQLLFYSVGIGQISSEVPQNLSASRPQDRQFILSSKKLLLSDSGFYLCAWGDRDLGYTFGSGTRLTVV.

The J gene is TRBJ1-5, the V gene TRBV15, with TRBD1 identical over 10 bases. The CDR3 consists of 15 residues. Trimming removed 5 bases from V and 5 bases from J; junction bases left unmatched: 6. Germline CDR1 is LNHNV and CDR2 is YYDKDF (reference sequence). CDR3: CATSDRQGAYQPQHF. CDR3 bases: TGTGCCACCAGCGATCGACAGGGGGCTTATCAGCCCCAGCATTTT.

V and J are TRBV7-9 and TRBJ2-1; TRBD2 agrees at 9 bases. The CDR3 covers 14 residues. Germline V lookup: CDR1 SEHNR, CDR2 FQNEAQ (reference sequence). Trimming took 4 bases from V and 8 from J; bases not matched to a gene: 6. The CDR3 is CASSSSGIFYEQFF. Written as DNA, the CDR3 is TGTGCCAGCAGCTCTAGCGGGATATTCTATGAGCAGTTCTTC.